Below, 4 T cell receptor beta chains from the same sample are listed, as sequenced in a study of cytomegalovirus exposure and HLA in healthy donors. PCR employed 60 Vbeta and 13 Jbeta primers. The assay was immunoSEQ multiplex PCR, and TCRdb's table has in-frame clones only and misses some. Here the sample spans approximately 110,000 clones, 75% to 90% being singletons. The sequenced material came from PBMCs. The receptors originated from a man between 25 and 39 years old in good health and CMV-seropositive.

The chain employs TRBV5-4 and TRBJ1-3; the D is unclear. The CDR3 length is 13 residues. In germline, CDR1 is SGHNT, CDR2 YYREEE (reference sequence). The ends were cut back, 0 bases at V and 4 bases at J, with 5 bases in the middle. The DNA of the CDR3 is TGTGCCAGCAGCTTGGCGGGAGGAAACACCATATATTTT. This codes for CASSLAGGNTIYF.

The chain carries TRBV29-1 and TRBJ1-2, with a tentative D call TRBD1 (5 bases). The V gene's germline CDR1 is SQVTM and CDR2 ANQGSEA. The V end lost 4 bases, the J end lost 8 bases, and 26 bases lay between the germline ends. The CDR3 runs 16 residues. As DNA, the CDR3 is TGCAGCGTTGGTGGGTACGCAGGGCCCGAGGTGGGGGGCTACACCTTC. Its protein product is CSVGGYAGPEVGGYTF.

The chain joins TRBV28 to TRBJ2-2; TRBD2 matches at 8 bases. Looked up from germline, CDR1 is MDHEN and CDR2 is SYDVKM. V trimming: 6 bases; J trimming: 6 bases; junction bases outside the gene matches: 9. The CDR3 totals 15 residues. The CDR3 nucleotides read TGTGCCAGCAGCGTCGGCGGGGGGTTCGCCGGGGAGCTGTTTTTT. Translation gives CASSVGGGFAGELFF.

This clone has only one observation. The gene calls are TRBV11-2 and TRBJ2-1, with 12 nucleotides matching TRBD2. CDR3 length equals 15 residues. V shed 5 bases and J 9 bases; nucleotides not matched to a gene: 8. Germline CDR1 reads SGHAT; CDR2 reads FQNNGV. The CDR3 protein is CASSPASGGATEQFF. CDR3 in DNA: TGTGCCAGCAGCCCTGCTAGCGGGGGGGCCACTGAGCAGTTCTTC.